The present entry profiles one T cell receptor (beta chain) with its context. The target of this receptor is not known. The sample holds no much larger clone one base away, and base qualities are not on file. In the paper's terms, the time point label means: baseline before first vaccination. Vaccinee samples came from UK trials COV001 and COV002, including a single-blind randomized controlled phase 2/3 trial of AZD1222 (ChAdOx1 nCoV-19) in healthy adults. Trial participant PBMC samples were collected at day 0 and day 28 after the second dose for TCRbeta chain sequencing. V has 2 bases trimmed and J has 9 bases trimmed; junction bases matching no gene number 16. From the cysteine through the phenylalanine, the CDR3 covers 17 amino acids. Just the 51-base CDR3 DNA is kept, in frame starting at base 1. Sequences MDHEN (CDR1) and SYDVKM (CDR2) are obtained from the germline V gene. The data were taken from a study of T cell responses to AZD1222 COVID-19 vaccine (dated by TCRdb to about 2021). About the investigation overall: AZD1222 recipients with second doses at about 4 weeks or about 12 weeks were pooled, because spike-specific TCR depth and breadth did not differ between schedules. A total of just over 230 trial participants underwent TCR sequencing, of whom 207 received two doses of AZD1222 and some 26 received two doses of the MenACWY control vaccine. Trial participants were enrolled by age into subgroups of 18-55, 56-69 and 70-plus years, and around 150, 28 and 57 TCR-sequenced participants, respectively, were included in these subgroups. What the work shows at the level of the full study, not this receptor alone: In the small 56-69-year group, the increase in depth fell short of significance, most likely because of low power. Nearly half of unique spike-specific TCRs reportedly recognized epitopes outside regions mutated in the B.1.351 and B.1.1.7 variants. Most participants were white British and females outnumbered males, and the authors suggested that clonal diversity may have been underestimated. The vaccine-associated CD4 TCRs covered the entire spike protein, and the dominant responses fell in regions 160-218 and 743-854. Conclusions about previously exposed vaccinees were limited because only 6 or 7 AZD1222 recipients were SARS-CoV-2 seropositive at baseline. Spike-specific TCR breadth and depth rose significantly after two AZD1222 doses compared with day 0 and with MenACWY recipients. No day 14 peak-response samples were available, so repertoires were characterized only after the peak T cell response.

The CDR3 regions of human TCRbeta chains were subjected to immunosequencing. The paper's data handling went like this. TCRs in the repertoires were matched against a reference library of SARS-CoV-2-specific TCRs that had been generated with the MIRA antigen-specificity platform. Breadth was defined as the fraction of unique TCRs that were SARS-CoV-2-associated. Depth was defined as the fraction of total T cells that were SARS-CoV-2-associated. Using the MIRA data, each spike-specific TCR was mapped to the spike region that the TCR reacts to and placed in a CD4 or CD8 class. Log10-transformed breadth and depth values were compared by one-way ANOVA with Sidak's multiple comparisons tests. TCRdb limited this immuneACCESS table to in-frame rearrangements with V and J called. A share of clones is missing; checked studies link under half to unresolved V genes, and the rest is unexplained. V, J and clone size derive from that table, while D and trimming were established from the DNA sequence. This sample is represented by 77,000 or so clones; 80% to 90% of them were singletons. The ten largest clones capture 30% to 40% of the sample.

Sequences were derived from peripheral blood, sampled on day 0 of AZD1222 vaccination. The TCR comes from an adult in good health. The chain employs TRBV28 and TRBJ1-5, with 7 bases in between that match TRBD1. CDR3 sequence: CASSLGFGQGGFRPQHF. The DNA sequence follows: TGTGCCAGCAGTTTAGGTTTTGGGCAGGGGGGTTTTAGGCCCCAGCATTTT.